These T cell receptor beta chains were read from a single sample in a study of blood T cell repertoires in COVID-19. Some clones are missing from TCRdb's copy, which holds only in-frame ones; the method was immunoSEQ multiplex PCR. In the table there are roughly 100,000 clones, 75% to 90% of which are singletons. Source material: peripheral blood. The receptors derive from a man over 45 with acute or convalescent COVID-19. CDR3s include the opening cysteine and the closing phenylalanine or tryptophan. A D gene is named only where the DNA matches it firmly. Size is omitted from some rows. Given values are once, few, many or a class for expanded clones.

V	D	size	J	length	CDR3	DNA
TRBV7-2	TRBD1	-	TRBJ2-7	15	CASSLGQGSSYEQYF	TGTGCCAGCAGCTTGGGACAGGGAAGCTCCTACGAGCAGTACTTC
TRBV2	TRBD1	-	TRBJ2-7	14	CASGSGQVLYEQYF	TGTGCCAGCGGCTCGGGACAGGTGCTCTACGAGCAGTACTTC
TRBV29-1	TRBD1	-	TRBJ2-2	14	CSVQGQGDTGELFF	TGCAGCGTTCAAGGACAGGGTGACACCGGGGAGCTGTTTTTT
TRBV19	-	few	TRBJ2-1	14	CASSKARSYNEQFF	TGTGCCAGTAGTAAGGCCAGGTCCTACAATGAGCAGTTCTTC
TRBV3-1/TRBV3-2	TRBD2	-	TRBJ2-7	15	CASSLGLAGGREQYF	TGTGCCAGCAGCCTCGGACTAGCGGGAGGACGCGAGCAGTACTTC
TRBV28	-	once	TRBJ2-3	14	CASNVRGGGNTQYF	TGTGCCAGCAACGTTAGGGGGGGAGGAAATACGCAGTATTTT
TRBV11-2	-	-	TRBJ2-7	14	CASSLRGNSYEQYF	TGTGCCAGCAGCTTGAGAGGTAACTCCTACGAGCAGTACTTC
TRBV29-1	-	-	TRBJ1-2	14	CSVETQGGVSGYTF	TGCAGCGTTGAAACCCAAGGGGGGGTCTCTGGCTACACCTTC
TRBV7-8	-	-	TRBJ2-7	13	CASSALQSREQYF	TGTGCCAGCAGCGCCCTACAGAGTCGCGAGCAGTACTTC
TRBV30	TRBD2	-	TRBJ2-3	15	CAWRGTSGVGGTQYF	TGTGCCTGGAGGGGGACTAGCGGGGTGGGCGGTACGCAGTATTTT
TRBV6-5	TRBD1	-	TRBJ1-2	15	CASSYTLDRASGYTF	TGTGCCAGCAGTTACACCCTAGACAGGGCGAGTGGCTACACCTTC
TRBV27	TRBD1	-	TRBJ2-7	17	CASRIYLGGQGTYEQYF	TGTGCCAGCAGGATATACCTGGGAGGACAGGGCACCTACGAGCAGTACTTC
TRBV14	TRBD2	-	TRBJ2-7	16	CASSTARLAGGDMQYF	TGTGCCAGCAGTACCGCACGACTAGCGGGAGGCGACATGCAGTACTTC
TRBV7-9	TRBD2	-	TRBJ2-3	15	CASSPAAVAGDTQYF	TGTGCCAGCAGCCCAGCGGCGGTAGCGGGAGATACGCAGTATTTT
TRBV5-1	TRBD2	-	TRBJ2-1	14	CASSWGTSGNEQFF	TGCGCCAGCAGCTGGGGGACTAGCGGGAATGAGCAGTTCTTC
TRBV5-1	-	-	TRBJ1-2	16	CASSLAGLVQGHGYTF	TGCGCCAGCAGCTTGGCCGGTTTAGTCCAGGGCCATGGCTACACCTTC
TRBV19	TRBD2	once	TRBJ2-5	13	CATGTTGGETQYF	TGTGCCACTGGGACTACGGGGGGTGAGACCCAGTACTTC
TRBV9	TRBD1	-	TRBJ2-7	15	CASSVGVGRGLEQYF	TGTGCCAGCAGCGTTGGGGTGGGCAGGGGGCTCGAGCAGTACTTC
TRBV28	-	once	TRBJ2-7	13	CASSSLEASVLYF	TGTGCCAGCAGCTCCCTAGAAGCGTCGGTTCTCTACTTC
TRBV19	-	-	TRBJ1-3	14	CASSDKSSGNTIYF	TGTGCCAGTAGTGACAAGAGCTCTGGAAACACCATATATTTT
TRBV15	TRBD1	-	TRBJ2-1	17	CATSREGRSWTGNEQFF	TGTGCCACCAGCAGAGAAGGTCGGTCGTGGACAGGTAATGAGCAGTTCTTC
TRBV24-1	-	-	TRBJ2-1	17	CATSDHSGSSSYNEQFF	TGTGCCACCAGTGACCACAGCGGGTCAAGCTCCTACAATGAGCAGTTCTTC
TRBV7-2	TRBD2	-	TRBJ2-7	15	CASSLSGTSGYEQYF	TGTGCCAGCAGCTTATCGGGGACTAGCGGCTACGAGCAGTACTTC
TRBV30	-	-	TRBJ1-6	13	CAWSGGGNSPLHF	TGTGCCTGGAGTGGCGGGGGCAATTCACCCCTCCACTTT
TRBV9	TRBD2	-	TRBJ2-3	16	CASSFTSGSSTDTQYF	TGTGCCAGCAGTTTTACTAGCGGATCTAGCACAGATACGCAGTATTTT
TRBV6-5	-	-	TRBJ2-7	16	CASSYGVGLGGDEQYF	TGTGCCAGCAGTTACGGGGTGGGGCTGGGGGGAGACGAGCAGTACTTC
TRBV4-1	-	-	TRBJ1-6	14	CASSRNIMDSPLHF	TGCGCCAGCAGCCGAAACATAATGGATTCACCCCTCCACTTT
TRBV5-6	-	-	TRBJ2-3	13	CASSSGSTDTQYF	TGTGCCAGCAGTTCAGGTAGCACAGATACGCAGTATTTT
TRBV7-9	TRBD2	-	TRBJ2-3	18	CASSLGTSGSWGTDTQYF	TGTGCCAGCAGCTTAGGGACTAGCGGGAGTTGGGGCACAGATACGCAGTATTTT
TRBV19	-	-	TRBJ2-6	17	CASRQQRATSGANVLTF	TGTGCCAGTAGGCAACAGCGGGCTACATCTGGGGCCAACGTCCTGACTTTC
TRBV13	TRBD2	-	TRBJ2-7	14	CASSSLAGVGEQYF	TGTGCCAGCAGCTCCCTAGCGGGAGTGGGAGAGCAGTACTTC
TRBV5-6	-	-	TRBJ2-3	14	CASSPQGFTDTQYF	TGTGCCAGCAGCCCGCAGGGGTTCACAGATACGCAGTATTTT
TRBV28	TRBD1	-	TRBJ1-2	16	CASGGGGADRVYGYTF	TGTGCCAGCGGAGGGGGGGGAGCGGACAGGGTCTATGGCTACACCTTC
TRBV7-9	-	-	TRBJ2-7	13	CASSSPGSDEQYF	TGTGCCAGCAGCTCCCCGGGGTCCGACGAGCAGTACTTC
TRBV6-1	-	-	TRBJ1-3	15	CASSESPSSGNTIYF	TGTGCCAGCAGTGAATCGCCGAGCTCTGGAAACACCATATATTTT
TRBV5-1	TRBD2	-	TRBJ2-7	15	CASSLGSGTSGEQYF	TGCGCCAGCAGCTTAGGTTCGGGGACTAGCGGCGAGCAGTACTTC
TRBV5-1	TRBD1	-	TRBJ2-7	15	CASSDTTGGSYEQYF	TGCGCCAGCTCAGATACTACAGGGGGGTCGTACGAGCAGTACTTC
TRBV5-4	-	few	TRBJ2-5	14	CASSHTREQETQYF	TGTGCCAGCAGCCACACTAGGGAACAAGAGACCCAGTACTTC
TRBV6-6	-	-	TRBJ1-6	16	CASSYSSPGEGSPLHF	TGTGCCAGCAGTTACTCCTCCCCAGGGGAGGGGTCACCCCTCCACTTT
TRBV19	-	-	TRBJ2-2	16	CASSIRRGTNTGELFF	TGTGCCAGTAGTATAAGGAGAGGAACCAACACCGGGGAGCTGTTTTTT
TRBV24-1	-	-	TRBJ1-5	16	CATSDPRGGRNQPQHF	TGTGCCACCAGTGATCCCCGCGGGGGGCGGAATCAGCCCCAGCATTTT
TRBV19	TRBD2	-	TRBJ2-2	16	CATQSLAGVDTGELFF	TGTGCCACCCAATCACTAGCGGGAGTAGACACCGGGGAGCTGTTTTTT